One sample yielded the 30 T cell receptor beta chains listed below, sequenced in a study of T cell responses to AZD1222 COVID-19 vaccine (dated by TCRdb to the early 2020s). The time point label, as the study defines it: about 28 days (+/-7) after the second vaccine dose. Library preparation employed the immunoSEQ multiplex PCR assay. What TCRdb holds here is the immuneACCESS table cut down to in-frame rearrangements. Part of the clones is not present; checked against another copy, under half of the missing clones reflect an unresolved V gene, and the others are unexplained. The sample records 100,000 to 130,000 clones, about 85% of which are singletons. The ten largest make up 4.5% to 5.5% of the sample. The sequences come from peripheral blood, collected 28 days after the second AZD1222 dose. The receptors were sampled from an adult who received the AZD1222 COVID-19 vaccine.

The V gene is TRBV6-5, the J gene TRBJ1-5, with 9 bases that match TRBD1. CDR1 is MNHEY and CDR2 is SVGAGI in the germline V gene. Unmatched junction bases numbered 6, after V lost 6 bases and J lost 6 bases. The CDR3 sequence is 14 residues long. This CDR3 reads CASRGTGSGQPQHF. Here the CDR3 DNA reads TGTGCCAGCAGGGGGACAGGGTCGGGTCAGCCCCAGCATTTT.

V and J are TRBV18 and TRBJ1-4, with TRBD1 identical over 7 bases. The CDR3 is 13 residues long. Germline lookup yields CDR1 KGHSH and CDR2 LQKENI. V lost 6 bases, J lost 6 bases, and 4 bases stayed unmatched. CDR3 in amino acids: CASSPGTDEKLFF. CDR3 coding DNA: TGTGCCAGCTCCCCAGGGACAGATGAAAAACTGTTTTTT.

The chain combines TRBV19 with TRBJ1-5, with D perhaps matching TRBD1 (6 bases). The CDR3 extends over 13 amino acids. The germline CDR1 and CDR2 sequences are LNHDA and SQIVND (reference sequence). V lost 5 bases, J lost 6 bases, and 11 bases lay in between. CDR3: CASSPGAGQPQHF. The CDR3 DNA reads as TGTGCCAGTAGTCCGGGGGCAGGTCAGCCCCAGCATTTT. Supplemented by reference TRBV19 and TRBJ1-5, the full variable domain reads DGGITQSPKYLFRKEGQNVTLSCEQNLNHDAMYWYRQDPGQGLRLIYYSQIVNDFQKGDIAEGYSVSREKKESFPLTVTSAQKNPTAFYLCASSPGAGQPQHFGDGTRLSIL.

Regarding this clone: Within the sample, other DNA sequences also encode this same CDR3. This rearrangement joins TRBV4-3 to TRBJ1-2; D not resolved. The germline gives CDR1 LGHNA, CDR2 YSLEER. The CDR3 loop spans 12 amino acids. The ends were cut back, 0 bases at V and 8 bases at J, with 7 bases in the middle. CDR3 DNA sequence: TGCGCCAGCAGCCAAGATGGTGGGGGCTACACCTTC. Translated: CASSQDGGGYTF.

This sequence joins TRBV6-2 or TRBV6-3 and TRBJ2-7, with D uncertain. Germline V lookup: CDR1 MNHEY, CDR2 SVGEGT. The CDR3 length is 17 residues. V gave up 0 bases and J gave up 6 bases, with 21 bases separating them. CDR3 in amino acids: CASSYSPWRQAFGEQYF. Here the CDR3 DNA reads TGTGCCAGCAGTTACTCGCCTTGGCGGCAGGCCTTCGGCGAGCAGTACTTC.

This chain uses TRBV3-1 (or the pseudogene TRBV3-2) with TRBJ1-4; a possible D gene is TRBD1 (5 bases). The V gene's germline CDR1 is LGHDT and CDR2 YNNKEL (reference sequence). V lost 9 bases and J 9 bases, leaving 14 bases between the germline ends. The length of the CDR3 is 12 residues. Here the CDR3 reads CASGPQAQKLFF. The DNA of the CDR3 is TGTGCCAGTGGCCCACAGGCGCAAAAACTGTTTTTT.

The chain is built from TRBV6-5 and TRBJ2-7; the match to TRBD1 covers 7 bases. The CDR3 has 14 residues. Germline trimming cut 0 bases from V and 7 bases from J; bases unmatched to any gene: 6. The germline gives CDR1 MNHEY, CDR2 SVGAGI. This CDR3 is CASSYSGQLTEQYF. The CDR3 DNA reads TGTGCCAGCAGTTACTCGGGACAGCTGACAGAGCAGTACTTC.

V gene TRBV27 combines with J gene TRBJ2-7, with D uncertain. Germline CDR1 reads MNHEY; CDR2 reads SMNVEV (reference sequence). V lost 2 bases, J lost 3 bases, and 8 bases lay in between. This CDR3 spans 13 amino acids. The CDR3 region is CASSLRDGYEQYF. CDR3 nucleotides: TGTGCCAGCAGTTTAAGGGATGGCTACGAGCAGTACTTC.

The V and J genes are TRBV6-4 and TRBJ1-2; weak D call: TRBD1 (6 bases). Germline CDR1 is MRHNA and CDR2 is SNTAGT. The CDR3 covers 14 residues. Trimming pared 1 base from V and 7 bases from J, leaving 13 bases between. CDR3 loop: CASSDWLQGTGYTF. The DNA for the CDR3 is TGTGCCAGCAGTGACTGGTTACAGGGAACTGGCTACACCTTC.

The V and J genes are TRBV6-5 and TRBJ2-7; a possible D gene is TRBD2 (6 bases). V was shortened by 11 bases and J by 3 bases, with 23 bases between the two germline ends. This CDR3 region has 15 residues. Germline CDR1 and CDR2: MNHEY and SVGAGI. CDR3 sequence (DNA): TGTGCCGGTCACAAGGCGGGTACGGGACTCTACGAGCAGTACTTC. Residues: CAGHKAGTGLYEQYF.

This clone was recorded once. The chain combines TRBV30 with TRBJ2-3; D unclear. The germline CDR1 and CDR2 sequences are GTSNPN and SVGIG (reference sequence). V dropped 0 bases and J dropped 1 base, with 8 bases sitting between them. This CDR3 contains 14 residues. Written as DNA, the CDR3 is TGTGCCTGGAGTGTCGGCGTGGGCACAGATACGCAGTATTTT. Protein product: CAWSVGVGTDTQYF.

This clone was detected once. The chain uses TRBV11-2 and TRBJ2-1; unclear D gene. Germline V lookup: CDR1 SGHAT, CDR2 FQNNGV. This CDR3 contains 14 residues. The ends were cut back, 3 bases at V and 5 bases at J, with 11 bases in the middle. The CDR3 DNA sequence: TGTGCCAGCAGCTTGGCACAGTGGGACAATGAGCAGTTCTTC. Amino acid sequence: CASSLAQWDNEQFF.

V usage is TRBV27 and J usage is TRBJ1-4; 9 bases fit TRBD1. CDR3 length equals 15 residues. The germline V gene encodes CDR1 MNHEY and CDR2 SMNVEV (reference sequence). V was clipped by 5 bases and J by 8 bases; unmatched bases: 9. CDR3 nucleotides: TGTGCCAGCAGTCCGGGACAGGGCGGGTTCGAAAAACTGTTTTTT. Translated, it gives CASSPGQGGFEKLFF.

CDR3 in DNA: TGTGCCAGCAGTAAAGACAGGGGCTACTCGTACTTC. Translating gives CASSKDRGYSYF. The chain is built from TRBV25-1 and TRBJ2-7; 8 nucleotides align to TRBD1. The CDR3 has 12 amino acids. V gave up 5 bases and J gave up 12 bases; unmatched junction bases: 9. Germline assignment: CDR1 MGHDK and CDR2 SYGVNS.

The CDR3 sequence is CASTPSSPPGNTIYF. Here the CDR3 DNA reads TGTGCCAGCACCCCGTCCAGCCCCCCTGGAAACACCATATATTTT. The V and J genes are TRBV28 and TRBJ1-3; unclear D gene. This CDR3 contains 15 residues. The germline gives CDR1 MDHEN, CDR2 SYDVKM. Between the trimmed V and J ends, which lost 7 bases and 2 bases, there was a span of 15 bases.

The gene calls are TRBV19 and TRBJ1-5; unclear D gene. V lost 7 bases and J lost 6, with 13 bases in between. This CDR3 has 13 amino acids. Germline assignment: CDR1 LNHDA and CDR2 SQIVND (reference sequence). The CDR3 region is CASTPSGSQPQHF. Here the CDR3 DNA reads TGTGCCAGTACCCCATCGGGGAGTCAGCCCCAGCATTTT.

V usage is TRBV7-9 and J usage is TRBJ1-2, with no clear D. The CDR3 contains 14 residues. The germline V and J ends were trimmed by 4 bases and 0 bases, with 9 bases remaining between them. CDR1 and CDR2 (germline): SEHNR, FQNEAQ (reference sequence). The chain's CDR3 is CASSSGDSNYGYTF. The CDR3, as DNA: TGTGCCAGCAGCTCCGGCGACTCTAACTATGGCTACACCTTC. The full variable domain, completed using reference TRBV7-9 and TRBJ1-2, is DTGVSQNPRHKITKRGQNVTFRCDPISEHNRLYWYRQTLGQGPEFLTYFQNEAQLEKSRLLSDRFSAERPKGSFSTLEIQRTEQGDSAMYLCASSSGDSNYGYTFGSGTRLTVV.

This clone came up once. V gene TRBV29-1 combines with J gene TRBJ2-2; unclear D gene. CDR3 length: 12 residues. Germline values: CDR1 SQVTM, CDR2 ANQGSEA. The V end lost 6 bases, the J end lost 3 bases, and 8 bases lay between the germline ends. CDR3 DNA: TGCAGCGTCCACCGGGACACCGGGGAGCTGTTTTTT. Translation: CSVHRDTGELFF.

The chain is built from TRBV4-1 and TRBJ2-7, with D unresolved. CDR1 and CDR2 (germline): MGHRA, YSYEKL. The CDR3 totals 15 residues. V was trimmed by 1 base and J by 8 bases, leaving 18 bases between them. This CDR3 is CASSQVGESFIKQYF. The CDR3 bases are TGCGCCAGCAGCCAAGTGGGCGAATCCTTCATCAAGCAGTACTTC.

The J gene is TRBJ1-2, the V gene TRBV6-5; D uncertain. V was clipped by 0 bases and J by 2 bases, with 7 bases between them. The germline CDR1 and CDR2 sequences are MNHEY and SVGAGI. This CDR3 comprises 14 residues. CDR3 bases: TGTGCCAGCAGTTACTCGTACCTCAACTATGGCTACACCTTC. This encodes CASSYSYLNYGYTF.

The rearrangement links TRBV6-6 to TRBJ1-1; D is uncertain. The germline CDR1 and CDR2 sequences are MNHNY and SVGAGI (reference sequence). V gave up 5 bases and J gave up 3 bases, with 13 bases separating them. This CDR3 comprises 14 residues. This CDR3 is CASSPVGLDTEAFF. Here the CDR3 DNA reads TGTGCCAGCAGTCCCGTGGGATTGGACACTGAAGCTTTCTTT.

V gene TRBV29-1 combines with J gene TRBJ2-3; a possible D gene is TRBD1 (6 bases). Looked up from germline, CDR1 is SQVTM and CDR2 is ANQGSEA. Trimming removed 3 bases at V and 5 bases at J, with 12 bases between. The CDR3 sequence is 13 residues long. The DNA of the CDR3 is TGCAGCGTTGAGGGGGCTGAAGGAGATACGCAGTATTTT. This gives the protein CSVEGAEGDTQYF.

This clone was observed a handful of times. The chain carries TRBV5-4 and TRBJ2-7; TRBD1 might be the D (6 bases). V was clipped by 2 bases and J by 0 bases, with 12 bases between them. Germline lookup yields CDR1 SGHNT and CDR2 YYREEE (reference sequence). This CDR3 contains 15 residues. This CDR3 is CASSFPDSSSYEQYF. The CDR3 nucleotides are TGTGCCAGCAGCTTCCCGGACAGCAGCTCCTACGAGCAGTACTTC.

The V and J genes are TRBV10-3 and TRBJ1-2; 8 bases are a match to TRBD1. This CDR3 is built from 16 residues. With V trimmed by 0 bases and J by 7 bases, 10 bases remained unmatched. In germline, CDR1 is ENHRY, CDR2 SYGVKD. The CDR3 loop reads CAISESVQGAYFGYTF. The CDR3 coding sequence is TGTGCCATCAGTGAGTCGGTTCAGGGGGCCTATTTTGGCTACACCTTC.

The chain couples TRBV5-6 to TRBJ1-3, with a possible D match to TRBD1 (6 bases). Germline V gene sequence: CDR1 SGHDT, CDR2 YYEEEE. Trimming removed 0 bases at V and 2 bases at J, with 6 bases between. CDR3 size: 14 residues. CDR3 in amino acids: CASSLDRAGNTIYF. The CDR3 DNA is TGTGCCAGCAGCTTGGACAGGGCTGGAAACACCATATATTTT. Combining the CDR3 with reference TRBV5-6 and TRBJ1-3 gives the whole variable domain DAGVTQSPTHLIKTRGQQVTLRCSPKSGHDTVSWYQQALGQGPQFIFQYYEEEERQRGNFPDRFSGHQFPNYSSELNVNALLLGDSALYLCASSLDRAGNTIYFGEGSWLTVV.

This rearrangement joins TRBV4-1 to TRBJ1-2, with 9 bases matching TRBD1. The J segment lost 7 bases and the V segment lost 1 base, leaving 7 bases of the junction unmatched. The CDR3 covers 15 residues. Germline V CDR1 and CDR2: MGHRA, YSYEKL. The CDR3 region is CASSQGRTGDLGYTF. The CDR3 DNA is TGCGCCAGCAGCCAAGGTAGGACAGGGGATCTTGGCTACACCTTC.

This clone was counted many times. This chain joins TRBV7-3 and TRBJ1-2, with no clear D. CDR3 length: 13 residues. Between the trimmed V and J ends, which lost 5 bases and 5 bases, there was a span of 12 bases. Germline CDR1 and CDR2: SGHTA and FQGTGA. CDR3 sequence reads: CASSRGSGYGYTF. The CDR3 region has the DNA TGTGCCAGCAGCCGAGGGTCTGGGTATGGCTACACCTTC.

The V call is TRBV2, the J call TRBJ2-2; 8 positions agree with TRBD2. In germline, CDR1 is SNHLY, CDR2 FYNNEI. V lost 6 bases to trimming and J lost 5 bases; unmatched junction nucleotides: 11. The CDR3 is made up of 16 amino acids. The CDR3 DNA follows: TGTGCCAGCAGCCAGGGACTAGAATCTTGGACCGGGGAGCTGTTTTTT. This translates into CASSQGLESWTGELFF. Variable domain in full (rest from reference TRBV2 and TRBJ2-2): EPEVTQTPSHQVTQMGQEVILRCVPISNHLYFYWYRQILGQKVEFLVSFYNNEISEKSEIFDDQFSVERPDGSNFTLKIRSTKLEDSAMYFCASSQGLESWTGELFFGEGSRLTVL.

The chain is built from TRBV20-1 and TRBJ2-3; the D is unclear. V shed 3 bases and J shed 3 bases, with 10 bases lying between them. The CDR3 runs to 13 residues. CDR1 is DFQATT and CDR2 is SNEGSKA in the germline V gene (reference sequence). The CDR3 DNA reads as TGCAGTGCTAGTTCCCCACGTACAGATACGCAGTATTTT. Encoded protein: CSASSPRTDTQYF.

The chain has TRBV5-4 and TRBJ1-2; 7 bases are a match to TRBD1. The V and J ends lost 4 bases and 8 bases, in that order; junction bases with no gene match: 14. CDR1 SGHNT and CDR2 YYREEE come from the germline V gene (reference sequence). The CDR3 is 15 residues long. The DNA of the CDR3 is TGTGCCAGCAGCGAAATACAGGGGAAGGTTGGCGGCTACACCTTC. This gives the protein CASSEIQGKVGGYTF.